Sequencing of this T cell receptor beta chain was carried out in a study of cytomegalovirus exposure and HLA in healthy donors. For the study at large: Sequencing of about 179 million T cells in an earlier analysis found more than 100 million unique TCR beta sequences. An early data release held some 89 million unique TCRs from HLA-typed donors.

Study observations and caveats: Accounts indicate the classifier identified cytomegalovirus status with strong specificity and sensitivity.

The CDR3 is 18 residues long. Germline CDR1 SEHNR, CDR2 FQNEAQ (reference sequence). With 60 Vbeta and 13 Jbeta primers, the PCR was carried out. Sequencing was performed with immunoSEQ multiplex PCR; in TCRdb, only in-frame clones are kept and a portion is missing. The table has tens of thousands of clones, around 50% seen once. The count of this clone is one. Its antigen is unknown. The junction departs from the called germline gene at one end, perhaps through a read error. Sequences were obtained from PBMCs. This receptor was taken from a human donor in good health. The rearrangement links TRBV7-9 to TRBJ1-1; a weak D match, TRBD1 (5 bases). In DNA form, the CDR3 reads TGTGCCAGCAACAGGAGAAAGGACCCATTTTTGCTGAACACTGAAGTTTTCTTT. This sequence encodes CASNRRKDPFLLNTEVFF.